These 9 T cell receptor beta chains came from one sample sequenced in a study of control samples from healthy donors and cancer patients. Clones were sequenced by immunoSEQ multiplex PCR, and TCRdb holds only the in-frame ones, with some missing. The table records over 100,000 clones, more than 80% of them present only once. The sample was blood. The receptors here all came from a man aged 35 to 55 in good health.

The chain combines TRBV7-9 with TRBJ2-5, with D perhaps being TRBD1 or TRBD2 (5 bases each). The CDR3 has 13 amino acids. V lost 10 bases and J 5 bases, leaving 17 bases between the germline ends. From germline, CDR1 is SEHNR and CDR2 FQNEAQ (reference sequence). CDR3 sequence reads: CATHPAWGETQYF. CDR3 bases: TGTGCCACCCACCCAGCCTGGGGGGAGACCCAGTACTTC.

The rearrangement joins TRBV9 to TRBJ1-2; 9 positions agree with TRBD1. Trimming took 4 bases from V and 5 from J; bases not matched to a gene: 6. The CDR3 runs 14 residues. Germline loops: CDR1 SGDLS, CDR2 YYNGEE. The CDR3 is CASSITGGIYGYTF. The CDR3 DNA is TGTGCCAGCAGCATTACAGGGGGCATTTATGGCTACACCTTC.

The chain has TRBV25-1 and TRBJ2-5; tentative D call: TRBD1 (5 bases). Trimming stripped 2 bases from V and 5 bases from J, with 9 bases between. The germline CDR1 and CDR2 sequences are MGHDK and SYGVNS. CDR3 length equals 13 residues. In DNA form, the CDR3 reads TGTGCCAGCAGTGAACACAGGTCGGAGACCCAGTACTTC. As protein: CASSEHRSETQYF. Combining the CDR3 with reference TRBV25-1 and TRBJ2-5 gives the whole variable domain EADIYQTPRYLVIGTGKKITLECSQTMGHDKMYWYQQDPGMELHLIHYSYGVNSTEKGDLSSESTVSRIRTEHFPLTLESARPSHTSQYLCASSEHRSETQYFGPGTRLLVL.

The rearrangement links TRBV3-1 (or the pseudogene TRBV3-2) to TRBJ1-1, with 8 bases lining up with TRBD1. This CDR3 has 14 amino acids. V trimming: 4 bases; J trimming: 5 bases; junction bases outside the gene matches: 6. Germline CDR1 is LGHDT and CDR2 is YNNKEL (reference sequence). The CDR3 loop reads CASSPRTGWTEAFF. The CDR3 DNA follows: TGTGCCAGCAGCCCCCGGACAGGGTGGACTGAAGCTTTCTTT.

The chain couples TRBV6-1 to TRBJ2-5; TRBD1 is a possible D gene (6 bases). Germline CDR1 MNHNS, CDR2 SASEGT. V lost 2 bases and J 0 bases, leaving 7 bases between the germline ends. The CDR3 length is 14 residues. The CDR3 nucleotides read TGTGCCAGCAGTGAACACAGGGACCAAGAGACCCAGTACTTC. Encoded protein: CASSEHRDQETQYF.

V gene TRBV7-9 combines with J gene TRBJ2-2, with TRBD1 matching over 7 bases. Germline CDR1 reads SEHNR; CDR2 reads FQNEAQ (reference sequence). CDR3 length: 18 residues. With V trimmed by 8 bases and J by 4 bases, 19 bases remained unmatched. The DNA for the CDR3 is TGTGCCAGCCCAGGGGGTCAAACGGGGCGCCTGGGCACCGGGGAGCTGTTTTTT. Amino acids: CASPGGQTGRLGTGELFF.

The chain employs TRBV24-1 and TRBJ2-3; possibly TRBD2 for D (6 bases). V lost 5 bases and J lost 8, with 7 bases in between. The V gene's germline CDR1 is KGHDR and CDR2 SFDVKD. The CDR3 has 11 residues. In DNA form, the CDR3 reads TGTGCCACCAGTGGAGCGGGTACGCAGTATTTT. Its translation: CATSGAGTQYF.

This sequence joins TRBV5-6 and TRBJ1-4; D is undetermined. Germline CDR1 is SGHDT and CDR2 is YYEEEE. Trimming removed 4 bases from V and 8 bases from J, with 15 bases in between. The length of the CDR3 is 14 residues. The CDR3 sequence is CASSRPAPGEKLFF. CDR3 nucleotide sequence: TGTGCCAGCAGCCGACCTGCCCCAGGCGAAAAACTGTTTTTT.

The chain employs TRBV29-1 and TRBJ1-2; D not certain. CDR1 is SQVTM, CDR2 ANQGSEA, per germline. CDR3 length: 14 residues. Trimming removed 2 bases from V and 5 bases from J, with 15 bases in between. The CDR3 DNA reads as TGCAGCGTTGAACCCCACTCGGGAGGGTATGGCTACACCTTC. Protein sequence: CSVEPHSGGYGYTF.